Each of the 29 T cell receptor beta chains below was sequenced from the same sample in a study of shared clonotypes between healthy human individuals. The assay was immunoSEQ multiplex PCR, and TCRdb's table has in-frame clones only and misses some. The table records roughly 2.2 million clones, approximately 95% of them present only once. Sequenced: naive CD4+ T cells from PBMCs. Subset here: CD45RA+ positively selected. The origin of the receptors is a man between 18 and 29 years old in good health. Some clones in this sample may be carry-over from other donors' samples.

V gene TRBV6-1 combines with J gene TRBJ2-5, with D unresolved. V dropped 4 bases and J dropped 3 bases, with 6 bases sitting between them. CDR1 MNHNS and CDR2 SASEGT come from the germline V gene. The CDR3 has 12 residues. The CDR3 sequence: CASSGNEETQYF. The CDR3 coding sequence is TGTGCCAGCAGTGGTAACGAAGAGACCCAGTACTTC.

V and J are TRBV5-5 and TRBJ1-4, with a tentative D call TRBD1 (6 bases). V lost 4 bases and J 3 bases, leaving 16 bases between the germline ends. The CDR3 totals 16 residues. The germline V gene encodes CDR1 SGHKS and CDR2 YYEKEE (reference sequence). CDR3 sequence (DNA): TGTGCCAGCAGCAGATATCGGACAGCGCCTAATGAAAAACTGTTTTTT. Amino acid sequence: CASSRYRTAPNEKLFF.

The chain employs TRBV28 and TRBJ2-1; 14 nucleotides align to TRBD2. Unmatched junction bases numbered 19, after V lost 0 bases and J lost 0 bases. The CDR3 is 24 amino acids. In germline, CDR1 is MDHEN, CDR2 SYDVKM. The CDR3 loop is CASSLWFTVGRTSGRTSSYNEQFF. CDR3 bases: TGTGCCAGCAGTTTATGGTTTACTGTGGGGAGGACTAGCGGGAGGACGAGCTCCTACAATGAGCAGTTCTTC.

This clone was observed once. The V call is TRBV20-1, the J call TRBJ2-7; no clear D gene. This CDR3 comprises 10 residues. V was clipped by 6 bases and J by 6 bases, with 9 bases between them. The germline V gene encodes CDR1 DFQATT and CDR2 SNEGSKA (reference sequence). The CDR3: CSANSLEQYF. The CDR3 region has the DNA TGCAGTGCAAATAGTCTCGAGCAGTACTTC.

V gene TRBV6-5 combines with J gene TRBJ1-2, with 11 bases identical to TRBD1. The V gene end was trimmed by 6 bases and the J gene end by 2 bases; junction bases not matched to a gene: 5. The CDR3 extends over 15 amino acids. The germline gives CDR1 MNHEY, CDR2 SVGAGI. CDR3: CASSHWTGGNYGYTF. DNA of the CDR3: TGTGCCAGCAGCCACTGGACAGGGGGCAACTATGGCTACACCTTC.

This chain links TRBV4-3 with TRBJ2-5, with a tentative D call TRBD1 (5 bases). Germline CDR1 LGHNA, CDR2 YSLEER. Trimming removed 1 base from V and 0 bases from J, with 9 bases in between. CDR3 size: 15 residues. The CDR3: CASSQVGANQETQYF. CDR3 in DNA: TGCGCCAGCAGCCAAGTAGGGGCGAACCAAGAGACCCAGTACTTC.

CDR3 protein: CASSELMVSGGYTF. CDR3 nucleotide sequence: TGTGCCAGCAGTGAATTAATGGTTTCTGGAGGCTACACCTTC. The chain joins TRBV6-1 to TRBJ1-2, with no clear D. V lost 2 bases and J lost 8, with 15 bases in between. CDR3 length: 14 amino acids. The germline CDR1 and CDR2 sequences are MNHNS and SASEGT.

The V gene is TRBV28, the J gene TRBJ2-5; D unresolved. CDR3 size: 13 residues. V dropped 4 bases and J dropped 5 bases, with 11 bases sitting between them. CDR1 and CDR2 from the germline V gene are MDHEN and SYDVKM. CDR3 amino acids: CASSSRPVETQYF. DNA of the CDR3: TGTGCCAGCAGTTCCCGGCCCGTTGAGACCCAGTACTTC. The complete variable domain, with remaining parts taken from reference TRBV28 and TRBJ2-5, reads DVKVTQSSRYLVKRTGEKVFLECVQDMDHENMFWYRQDPGLGLRLIYFSYDVKMKEKGDIPEGYSVSREKKERFSLILESASTNQTSMYLCASSSRPVETQYFGPGTRLLVL.

The gene calls are TRBV10-3 and TRBJ2-6; D ambiguous. The length of the CDR3 is 16 residues. Germline V gives CDR1 ENHRY, CDR2 SYGVKD. V shed 5 bases and J shed 4 bases, with 15 bases lying between them. CDR3 amino acids: CAISFLSSSGANVLTF. As DNA, the CDR3 is TGTGCCATCAGTTTTTTAAGTAGTTCCGGGGCCAACGTCCTGACTTTC.

About this clone itself: Different DNA sequences within this sample yield the same CDR3. The CDR3 loop reads CASSFQNQPQHF. The CDR3 DNA is TGTGCCAGCAGTTTCCAGAATCAGCCCCAGCATTTT. This chain links TRBV28 with TRBJ1-5, with D hard to call. CDR1 is MDHEN, CDR2 SYDVKM, per germline. The CDR3 sequence is 12 residues long. Trimming took 3 bases from V and 4 from J, leaving 4 bases between them.

The chain couples TRBV5-6 to TRBJ1-2, with D perhaps matching TRBD1 (5 bases). V lost 9 bases and J lost 0, with 24 bases in between. The CDR3 loop spans 17 amino acids. CDR1 is SGHDT and CDR2 is YYEEEE in the germline V gene. The CDR3 sequence: CATESGRVYTTNYGYTF. The DNA of the CDR3 is TGTGCCACCGAGTCAGGGAGGGTTTATACTACTAACTATGGCTACACCTTC. The complete variable domain, with remaining parts taken from reference TRBV5-6 and TRBJ1-2, reads DAGVTQSPTHLIKTRGQQVTLRCSPKSGHDTVSWYQQALGQGPQFIFQYYEEEERQRGNFPDRFSGHQFPNYSSELNVNALLLGDSALYLCATESGRVYTTNYGYTFGSGTRLTVV.

The V call is TRBV5-1, the J call TRBJ2-2, with D uncertain. Deletions cut 0 bases from V and 4 bases from J, with 16 bases between. The germline V gene has CDR1 SGHRS and CDR2 YFSETQ. The CDR3 has 17 amino acids. The CDR3 here is CASSLGEVYSSTGELFF. CDR3 nucleotides: TGCGCCAGCAGCTTGGGTGAAGTTTACAGCTCCACCGGGGAGCTGTTTTTT.

This chain uses TRBV15 with TRBJ2-7, with 9 bases aligning to TRBD1. CDR3 length: 15 amino acids. The germline CDR1 and CDR2 sequences are LNHNV and YYDKDF (reference sequence). Trimming took 4 bases from V and 3 from J; bases not matched to a gene: 7. The CDR3 sequence: CATSTGGQGSYEQYF. In DNA form, the CDR3 reads TGTGCCACCAGCACAGGGGGACAGGGAAGCTACGAGCAGTACTTC.

The chain carries TRBV5-1 and TRBJ1-1; TRBD1 is a possible D gene (5 bases). The CDR3 totals 15 residues. The V gene lost 1 base and the J gene lost 1 base, with 11 bases spanning the gap. Per germline, CDR1 SGHRS and CDR2 YFSETQ. The CDR3 region is CASSLIRQSNTEAFF. CDR3 coding DNA: TGCGCCAGCAGCTTGATCAGACAGTCGAACACTGAAGCTTTCTTT.

This sequence joins TRBV7-9 and TRBJ1-5; 7 nucleotides match TRBD1. This CDR3 spans 15 amino acids. The germline CDR1 and CDR2 sequences are SEHNR and FQNEAQ (reference sequence). After removal of 5 bases from V and 2 bases from J, the junction contained 6 bases not matched to a gene. CDR3: CASSQDRFGNQPQHF. CDR3 in DNA: TGTGCCAGCAGCCAGGACAGGTTTGGCAATCAGCCCCAGCATTTT.

The chain is built from TRBV30 and TRBJ2-1; D not resolved. Per the germline V gene, CDR1 is GTSNPN and CDR2 is SVGIG (reference sequence). This CDR3 has 16 amino acids. V gave up 4 bases and J gave up 2 bases, with 18 bases separating them. CDR3 coding DNA: TGTGCCTGGACCCTTGGGCGATCCCCTCCCTACAATGAGCAGTTCTTC. As protein: CAWTLGRSPPYNEQFF.

This chain uses TRBV10-3 with TRBJ2-7, with TRBD2 matching over 7 bases. V shed 4 bases and J 3 bases; nucleotides not matched to a gene: 9. The CDR3 consists of 15 residues. The germline V gene has CDR1 ENHRY and CDR2 SYGVKD. As DNA, the CDR3 is TGTGCCATCAGTGTAGCGGGCGTGGGGGTCTACGAGCAGTACTTC. Translation: CAISVAGVGVYEQYF.

CDR3 DNA sequence: TGTGCCTGGAGTCCCGGGACAGTTTCCTACGAGCAGTACTTC. Amino acid sequence: CAWSPGTVSYEQYF. The chain recombines TRBV30 with TRBJ2-7; 7 bases align to TRBD1. Germline CDR1 GTSNPN, CDR2 SVGIG (reference sequence). With V trimmed by 2 bases and J by 1 base, 5 bases remained unmatched. The CDR3 covers 14 residues.

This clone was detected only once. V is TRBV30 and J is TRBJ2-1; 9 positions match TRBD2. CDR3 length: 12 amino acids. Unmatched junction bases numbered 1, after V lost 6 bases and J lost 4 bases. The germline CDR1 and CDR2 sequences are GTSNPN and SVGIG (reference sequence). Here the CDR3 DNA reads TGTGCCTGTGGACTAGCGTACAATGAGCAGTTCTTC. Translation: CACGLAYNEQFF.

This chain connects TRBV29-1 to TRBJ2-2; 13 bases map to TRBD2. The CDR3 spans 16 residues. The V segment lost 4 bases and the J segment 4 bases; nucleotides outside the gene matches: 6. Germline V gene lookup returns CDR1 SQVTM and CDR2 ANQGSEA. The CDR3 is CSVVLAGGHRTGELFF. CDR3 sequence (DNA): TGCAGCGTTGTACTAGCGGGAGGGCATCGCACCGGGGAGCTGTTTTTT.

The V gene is TRBV18, the J gene TRBJ2-2; D uncertain. V was cut by 2 bases and J by 0 bases, with 7 bases left in between. This CDR3 has 15 amino acids. Germline-derived CDR1 and CDR2 are KGHSH and LQKENI. In nucleotides, the CDR3 is TGTGCCAGCTCACCAACAGCCACGAACACCGGGGAGCTGTTTTTT. It encodes CASSPTATNTGELFF. The whole variable domain, filled in from reference TRBV18 and TRBJ2-2, reads NAGVMQNPRHLVRRRGQEARLRCSPMKGHSHVYWYRQLPEEGLKFMVYLQKENIIDESGMPKERFSAEFPKEGPSILRIQQVVRGDSAAYFCASSPTATNTGELFFGEGSRLTVL.

Written as DNA, the CDR3 is TGTGCCAGCAGTTATCTCACGAACACCGGGGAGCTGTTTTTT. This sequence encodes CASSYLTNTGELFF. This rearrangement joins TRBV6-5 to TRBJ2-2; D not resolved. Germline V gives CDR1 MNHEY, CDR2 SVGAGI. The CDR3 totals 14 residues. V lost 3 bases, J lost 0 bases, and 5 bases lay in between.

The chain is built from TRBV5-1 and TRBJ2-3, with 11 bases fitting TRBD2. CDR1 is SGHRS and CDR2 is YFSETQ in the germline V gene. Trimming took 5 bases from V and 1 from J; bases not matched to a gene: 6. The CDR3 is made up of 16 amino acids. The CDR3 is CASRLTSGSGTDTQYF. The CDR3 nucleotides are TGCGCCAGCAGACTCACTAGCGGGAGTGGCACAGATACGCAGTATTTT.

This sequence joins TRBV19 and TRBJ2-7, with D possibly TRBD1 on 7 matching bases. Germline-derived CDR1 and CDR2 are LNHDA and SQIVND (reference sequence). V gave up 7 bases and J gave up 0 bases, with 16 bases separating them. CDR3 length equals 15 residues. DNA for the CDR3: TGTGCCAGTAAGGACGCGGGGACAGCCTCCTACGAGCAGTACTTC. Encoded protein: CASKDAGTASYEQYF.

The chain links TRBV7-9 to TRBJ1-2, with no clear D. The CDR3 runs 15 residues. Trimming took 5 bases from V and 2 from J, leaving 15 bases between them. Germline assignment: CDR1 SEHNR and CDR2 FQNEAQ (reference sequence). CDR3 residues: CASSLSAPGNYGYTF. DNA of the CDR3: TGTGCCAGCAGCCTAAGCGCCCCAGGAAACTATGGCTACACCTTC. Filled out from reference TRBV7-9 and TRBJ1-2, the complete variable domain reads DTGVSQNPRHKITKRGQNVTFRCDPISEHNRLYWYRQTLGQGPEFLTYFQNEAQLEKSRLLSDRFSAERPKGSFSTLEIQRTEQGDSAMYLCASSLSAPGNYGYTFGSGTRLTVV.

This clone was observed a single time. The chain uses TRBV19 and TRBJ2-6; TRBD1 aligns across 8 bases. The CDR3 consists of 15 residues. V was clipped by 7 bases and J by 2 bases; unmatched bases: 4. Germline assignment: CDR1 LNHDA and CDR2 SQIVND (reference sequence). CDR3 protein: CASIPDRAGANVLTF. CDR3 coding DNA: TGTGCCAGTATCCCGGACAGGGCTGGGGCCAACGTCCTGACTTTC.

The chain carries TRBV19 and TRBJ1-1; 8 bases map to TRBD1. The CDR3 length is 16 residues. CDR1 and CDR2 from the germline V gene are LNHDA and SQIVND (reference sequence). Trimming took 6 bases from V and 3 from J; bases not matched to a gene: 12. The CDR3 spells CASSQQGGDADTEAFF. CDR3 nucleotide sequence: TGTGCCAGTAGCCAACAGGGGGGCGATGCGGACACTGAAGCTTTCTTT.

This sequence joins TRBV9 and TRBJ2-1; D is ambiguous. Looked up from germline, CDR1 is SGDLS and CDR2 is YYNGEE. CDR3 size: 15 residues. Trimming pared 5 bases from V and 4 bases from J, leaving 16 bases between. The CDR3 protein is CASSVRYGTYNEQFF. Written as DNA, the CDR3 is TGTGCCAGCAGTGTTAGGTACGGAACATACAATGAGCAGTTCTTC.

V and J are TRBV4-1 and TRBJ1-6, with D possibly being TRBD1 (5 bases). The germline V gene has CDR1 MGHRA and CDR2 YSYEKL. V lost 0 bases and J 7 bases, leaving 13 bases between the germline ends. The CDR3 is 16 residues long. CDR3 DNA sequence: TGCGCCAGCAGCCAAGAGTCTGTCGGGGGAAATTCACCCCTCCACTTT. As protein: CASSQESVGGNSPLHF.